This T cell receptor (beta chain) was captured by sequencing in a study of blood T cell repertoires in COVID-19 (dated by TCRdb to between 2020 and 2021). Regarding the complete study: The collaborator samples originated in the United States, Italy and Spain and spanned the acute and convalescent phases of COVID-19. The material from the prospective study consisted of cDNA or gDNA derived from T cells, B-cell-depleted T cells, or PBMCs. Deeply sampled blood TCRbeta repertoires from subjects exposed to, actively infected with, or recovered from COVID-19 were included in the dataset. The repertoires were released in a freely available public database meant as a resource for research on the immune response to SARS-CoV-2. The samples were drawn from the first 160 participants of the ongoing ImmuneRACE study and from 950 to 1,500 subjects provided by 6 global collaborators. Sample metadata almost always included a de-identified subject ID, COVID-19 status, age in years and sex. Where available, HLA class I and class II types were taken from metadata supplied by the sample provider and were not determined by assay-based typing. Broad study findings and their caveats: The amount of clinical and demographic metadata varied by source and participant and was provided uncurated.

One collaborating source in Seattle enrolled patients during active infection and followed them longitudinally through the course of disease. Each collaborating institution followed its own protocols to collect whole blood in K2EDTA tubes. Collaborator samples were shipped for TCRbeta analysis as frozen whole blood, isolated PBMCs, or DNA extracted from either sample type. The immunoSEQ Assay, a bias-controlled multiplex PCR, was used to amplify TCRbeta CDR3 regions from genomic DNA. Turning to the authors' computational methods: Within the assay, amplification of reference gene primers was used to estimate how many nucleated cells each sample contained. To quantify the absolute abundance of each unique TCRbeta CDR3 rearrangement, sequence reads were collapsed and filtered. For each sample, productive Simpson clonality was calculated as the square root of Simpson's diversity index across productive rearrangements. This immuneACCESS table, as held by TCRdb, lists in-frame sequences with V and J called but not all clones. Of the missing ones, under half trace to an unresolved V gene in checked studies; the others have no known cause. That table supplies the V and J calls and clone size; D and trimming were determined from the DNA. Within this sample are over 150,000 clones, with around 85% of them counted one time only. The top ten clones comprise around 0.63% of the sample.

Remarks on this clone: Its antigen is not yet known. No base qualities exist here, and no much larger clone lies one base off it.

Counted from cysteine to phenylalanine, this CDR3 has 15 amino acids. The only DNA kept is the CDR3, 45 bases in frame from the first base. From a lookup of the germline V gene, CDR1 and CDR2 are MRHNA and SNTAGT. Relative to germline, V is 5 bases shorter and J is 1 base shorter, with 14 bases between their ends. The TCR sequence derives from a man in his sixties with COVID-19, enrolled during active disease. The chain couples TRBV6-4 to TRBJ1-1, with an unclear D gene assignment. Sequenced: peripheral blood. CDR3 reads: CASSYEMGQNTEAFF. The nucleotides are TGTGCCAGCAGTTACGAGATGGGCCAGAACACTGAAGCTTTCTTT.